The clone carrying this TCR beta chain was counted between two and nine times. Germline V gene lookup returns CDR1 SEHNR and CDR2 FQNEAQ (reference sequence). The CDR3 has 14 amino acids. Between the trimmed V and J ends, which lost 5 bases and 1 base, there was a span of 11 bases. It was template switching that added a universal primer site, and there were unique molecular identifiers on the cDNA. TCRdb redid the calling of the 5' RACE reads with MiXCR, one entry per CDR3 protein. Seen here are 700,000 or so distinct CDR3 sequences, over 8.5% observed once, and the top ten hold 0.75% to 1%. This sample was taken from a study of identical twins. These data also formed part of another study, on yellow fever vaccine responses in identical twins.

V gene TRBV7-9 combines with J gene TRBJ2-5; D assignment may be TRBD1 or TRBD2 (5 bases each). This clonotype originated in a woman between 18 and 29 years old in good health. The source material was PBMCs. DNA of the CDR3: TGTGCCAGCAGCCAACCAGGGAGCCAAGAGACCCAGTACTTC. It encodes CASSQPGSQETQYF.